A selection of T cell receptor beta chains follows, all from one sample in a study of cytomegalovirus exposure and HLA in healthy donors. Generated by immunoSEQ multiplex PCR, the TCRdb table keeps only in-frame clones and is missing some. This table has some 110,000 clones, 77% appearing once. Sequenced: PBMCs. These receptors were taken from a woman aged 40 to 50 in good health and CMV-seropositive. Each CDR3 is given with its conserved first and last residue. Each record gives: V gene, clone size, J gene, D gene, CDR3 protein, CDR3 DNA. D genes are given only for firm matches. Clone size appears in some rows only: once, few, many, or a class for an expanded clone.

V: TRBV6-1
size: -
J: TRBJ1-5
D: TRBD1
CDR3: CATQSGQGDQPQHF
DNA: TGTGCCACCCAATCCGGACAGGGCGATCAGCCCCAGCATTTT

V: TRBV30
size: -
J: TRBJ2-5
D: TRBD2
CDR3: CAWSGSGFQTQYF
DNA: TGTGCCTGGAGTGGTAGCGGGTTTCAGACCCAGTACTTC

V: TRBV19
size: -
J: TRBJ2-3
D: TRBD2
CDR3: CASRREGTDTQYF
DNA: TGTGCCTCCCGACGGGAGGGGACAGATACGCAGTATTTT

V: TRBV7-6
size: -
J: TRBJ1-1
D: -
CDR3: CASSFLTDRWGTEAFF
DNA: TGTGCCAGCAGCTTCCTAACCGACAGGTGGGGCACTGAAGCTTTCTTT

V: TRBV5-1
size: once
J: TRBJ1-3
D: -
CDR3: CASSLAGFGNTIYF
DNA: TGCGCCAGCAGCTTGGCAGGGTTCGGAAACACCATATATTTT

V: TRBV30
size: once
J: TRBJ2-3
D: TRBD2
CDR3: CAWNRGRALADTQYF
DNA: TGTGCCTGGAACCGCGGGAGGGCCTTAGCAGATACGCAGTATTTT

V: TRBV19
size: -
J: TRBJ2-7
D: -
CDR3: CASSIAGKPFYEQYF
DNA: TGTGCCAGTAGTATAGCCGGGAAACCCTTTTACGAGCAGTACTTC

V: TRBV7-3
size: -
J: TRBJ2-3
D: TRBD1
CDR3: CASSLRQGGEDTQYF
DNA: TGTGCCAGCAGCTTAAGACAGGGTGGTGAGGATACGCAGTATTTT

V: TRBV29-1
size: few
J: TRBJ2-6
D: -
CDR3: CSVATSSGYSGANVLTF
DNA: TGCAGCGTTGCGACTAGTAGCGGCTACTCTGGGGCCAACGTCCTGACTTTC

V: TRBV5-6
size: -
J: TRBJ2-7
D: -
CDR3: CASSRMSTHGNEQYF
DNA: TGTGCCAGCAGTCGTATGTCCACCCACGGGAACGAGCAGTACTTC